One and the same sample provided the 8 T cell receptor beta chains below, sequenced in a study of T cells in Graves' hyperthyroidism and ophthalmopathy. Amplification yielded TCR beta CDR3 regions, with RNA transcripts as the source. First-round RT-PCR with HTBI primers amplified the TCR CDR3 region. TCRdb ran MiXCR on the multiplex PCR reads and lists one entry per CDR3 protein. This table holds around 290,000 distinct CDR3 sequences, about an eighth found once. Sequencing input: blood. All receptors derive from a woman in her forties with Graves' hyperthyroidism.

This clonotype appeared many times. V is TRBV12-3 or TRBV12-4 and J is TRBJ1-2; 8 bases align to TRBD1. CDR3 size: 13 residues. With 5 bases clipped from V and 7 bases from J, the junction kept 6 bases outside the gene matches. In DNA form, the CDR3 reads TGTGCCAGCAGTCCGGATGGACAGGGTGGCTACACCTTC. This gives the protein CASSPDGQGGYTF.

This clonotype was recorded many times. This chain connects TRBV12-5 to TRBJ2-1; TRBD2 agrees at 9 bases. Germline V gene lookup returns CDR1 LGHNT and CDR2 FRNRAP. With V trimmed by 9 bases and J by 1 base, 4 bases remained unmatched. The CDR3 is 14 residues long. The CDR3 spells CASAAGGSYNEQFF. DNA for the CDR3: TGTGCTAGCGCAGCGGGAGGTTCCTACAATGAGCAGTTCTTC.

This clonotype appeared many times. The chain links TRBV27 to TRBJ2-1; TRBD2 matches 13 bases. This CDR3 is built from 18 residues. Germline assignment: CDR1 MNHEY and CDR2 SMNVEV (reference sequence). Losses at the gene ends were 7 bases for V and 10 bases for J; bases not matched to a gene: 19. The CDR3 DNA is TGTGCCAGCACGGGACTAGCGGGAACCCCTTCACGACCGAGGGAGCAGTTCTTC. It encodes CASTGLAGTPSRPREQFF.

This clonotype was counted between two and nine times. An end of the junction does not agree with germline; a read error may underlie this. V usage is TRBV20-1 and J usage is TRBJ2-7; 10 positions agree with TRBD2. This CDR3 region has 14 residues. CDR1 is DFQATT and CDR2 is SNEGSKA in the germline V gene (reference sequence). DNA of the CDR3: TGCAGTGCTCTTAAACTAGCGGGATCCTACAAGCAGTACTTC. It translates to CSALKLAGSYKQYF.

This clonotype was seen at least ten times. The rearrangement joins TRBV2 to TRBJ2-3, with 9 bases that match TRBD2. Losses at the gene ends were 6 bases for V and 2 bases for J; bases not matched to a gene: 15. Germline V lookup: CDR1 SNHLY, CDR2 FYNNEI. This CDR3 has 18 amino acids. CDR3 DNA sequence: TGTGCCAGCAGGGATCTAGCGGGACGGGGTCCTTCCACAGATACGCAGTATTTT. This gives the protein CASRDLAGRGPSTDTQYF.

This clonotype has at least ten counts. J is TRBJ1-3 and V is TRBV12-3 or TRBV12-4; D gene uncertain. CDR3 size: 16 residues. Trimming stripped 5 bases from V and 0 bases from J, with 14 bases between. The CDR3 region is CASSPRTGTSGNTIYF. The CDR3 coding sequence is TGTGCCAGCAGTCCCAGGACGGGTACCTCTGGAAACACCATATATTTT.

This clonotype has a handful of counts. The gene calls are TRBV27 and TRBJ2-5, with 9 bases fitting TRBD2. V lost 5 bases, J lost 5 bases, and 9 bases stayed unmatched. The CDR3 totals 15 residues. Germline CDR1 MNHEY, CDR2 SMNVEV (reference sequence). The CDR3 is CASSRGTSFVETQYF. CDR3 coding DNA: TGTGCCAGCAGTAGGGGGACTAGCTTTGTTGAGACCCAGTACTTC.

This clonotype showed up many times. This chain uses TRBV11-2 with TRBJ1-1; D is ambiguous. The CDR3 runs 14 residues. The V end was cut by 7 bases, the J end by 1 base, with 13 bases between. Germline assignment: CDR1 SGHAT and CDR2 FQNNGV. CDR3 loop: CASMLRHSNTEAFF. CDR3 coding DNA: TGTGCCAGCATGCTTAGGCACTCGAACACTGAAGCTTTCTTT.